A single sample is the source of the 7 T cell receptor beta chains below, sequenced in a study of T cells in localized non-small cell lung cancer. Produced via immunoSEQ multiplex PCR; TCRdb's table is partial and in-frame only. The sample includes roughly 1,300 clones, roughly 24% of them seen just once. The material sequenced was lung tumor tissue, taken before any cancer treatment. Receptors were obtained from a male donor aged 60 or older with stage I squamous cell lung carcinoma.

By share, this clone counts as medium-sized. The chain combines TRBV11-3 with TRBJ2-1, with 7 bases aligning to TRBD2. V was pared by 1 base and J by 7 bases, with 7 bases of the junction left unmatched. This CDR3 comprises 15 residues. CDR1 is SGHNT, CDR2 YENEEA, per germline. In DNA, the CDR3 is TGTGCCAGCAGCTTAGGAGCGGGGCCGTCTAATGAGCAGTTCTTC. It encodes CASSLGAGPSNEQFF.

The genes are TRBV5-1 and TRBJ2-1; D remains ambiguous. Trimming left V 4 bases short and J 5 bases short, with 13 bases between. The CDR3 contains 14 residues. Germline V gene sequence: CDR1 SGHRS, CDR2 YFSETQ. The CDR3 here is CASSRRGDNNEQFF. CDR3 nucleotides: TGCGCCAGCAGCCGACGAGGAGACAACAATGAGCAGTTCTTC.

V usage is TRBV9 and J usage is TRBJ2-5, with no clear D. CDR1 is SGDLS and CDR2 is YYNGEE in the germline V gene. The CDR3 consists of 14 residues. V was pared by 4 bases and J by 3 bases, with 13 bases between. This chain's CDR3 is CASSPMGREETQYF. The CDR3, as DNA: TGTGCCAGCAGCCCCATGGGTCGAGAAGAGACCCAGTACTTC.

This clone was seen just once. The CDR3 DNA is TGCGCCAGCAGCTTGGGGGGGTCGGGGAACACTGAAGCTTTCTTT. The encoded protein is CASSLGGSGNTEAFF. V and J are TRBV5-1 and TRBJ1-1; D may be TRBD1 (5 bases). Germline CDR1 and CDR2: SGHRS and YFSETQ. CDR3 length: 15 residues. The V end was cut by 0 bases, the J end by 1 base, with 10 bases between.

This clone showed up just a few times. This chain links TRBV9 with TRBJ2-1, with 11 bases that match TRBD2. Germline CDR1 and CDR2: SGDLS and YYNGEE. CDR3 length: 17 residues. The V segment lost 0 bases and the J segment 10 bases; nucleotides outside the gene matches: 12. CDR3 in amino acids: CASSVETGLAGGREQFF. CDR3 nucleotides: TGTGCCAGCAGCGTAGAAACCGGTCTAGCGGGAGGTCGGGAGCAGTTCTTC.

This clone is judged medium-sized. The chain employs TRBV11-3 and TRBJ2-1; no definite D call. The CDR3 loop spans 17 amino acids. Germline assignment: CDR1 SGHNT and CDR2 YENEEA. Trimming took 4 bases from V and 1 from J, leaving 17 bases between them. Here the CDR3 reads CASSSRLVRDSYNEQFF. As DNA, the CDR3 is TGTGCCAGCAGCTCGCGGTTGGTGAGAGATTCCTACAATGAGCAGTTCTTC.

In nucleotides, the CDR3 is TGTGCCAGCAGTTACCGGGCAGACTTGAACACTGAAGCTTTCTTT. Amino acid sequence: CASSYRADLNTEAFF. This sequence joins TRBV6-8 and TRBJ1-1; D gene unclear. Germline V lookup: CDR1 MNHGY, CDR2 SAAAGT. The CDR3 extends over 15 amino acids. V lost 2 bases and J 0 bases, leaving 10 bases between the germline ends.